This entry lists 7 T cell receptor beta chains sequenced from one sample in a study of shared clonotypes between healthy human individuals. TCRdb keeps only in-frame clones here, not all; method: immunoSEQ multiplex PCR. The sample has about 2.1 million clones; just under 95% are singletons. Selected positively for CCR7 and CD45RO-negative, naive CD8 cells excluded terminally differentiated effector memory CD45RA+ cells. The sequencing sample was made of naive CD8+ T cells from PBMCs. These receptors came from a man aged 18 to 30 in good health. Some clones in this sample may be carry-over from other donors' samples.

This chain links TRBV19 with TRBJ1-2; TRBD1 agrees at 10 bases. CDR1 and CDR2 (germline): LNHDA, SQIVND (reference sequence). With 5 bases clipped from V and 4 bases from J, the junction kept 7 bases outside the gene matches. CDR3 length equals 15 residues. Here the CDR3 DNA reads TGTGCCAGTAGTCCTCGAAGGACAGGGGGCTATGGCTACACCTTC. Its protein is CASSPRRTGGYGYTF.

The genes are TRBV11-2 and TRBJ2-7, with 11 positions matching TRBD2. With 5 bases clipped from V and 5 bases from J, the junction kept 11 bases outside the gene matches. In germline, CDR1 is SGHAT, CDR2 FQNNGV. The CDR3 totals 16 residues. The CDR3 DNA is TGTGCCAGCAGCCCCCCTGGGCGACTAGCGGGACACGAGCAGTACTTC. It translates to CASSPPGRLAGHEQYF.

The chain has TRBV10-2 and TRBJ2-1, with D possibly TRBD2 on 5 matching bases. CDR1 and CDR2 from the germline V gene are WSHSY and SAAADI. The V end was cut by 3 bases, the J end by 0 bases, with 15 bases between. This CDR3 contains 17 residues. The CDR3 coding sequence is TGCGCCAGCAGTGAATCCTTGGGAGAGAGCTCCTACAATGAGCAGTTCTTC. It specifies CASSESLGESSYNEQFF.

In the case of this clone: Other DNA sequences from this sample encode an identical CDR3 as well. V is TRBV27 and J is TRBJ1-5; no clear D. V was cut by 1 base and J by 7 bases, with 8 bases left in between. CDR3 length equals 13 residues. From germline, CDR1 is MNHEY and CDR2 SMNVEV (reference sequence). The CDR3 protein is CASSLWSGQPQHF. CDR3 nucleotide sequence: TGTGCCAGCAGTTTATGGAGTGGCCAGCCCCAGCATTTT.

This chain joins TRBV11-2 and TRBJ2-7, with 9 nucleotides matching TRBD2. The CDR3 loop spans 14 amino acids. The germline V gene has CDR1 SGHAT and CDR2 FQNNGV. V was pared by 6 bases and J by 3 bases, with 6 bases of the junction left unmatched. CDR3: CASSFGGGDYEQYF. The CDR3 DNA follows: TGTGCCAGCAGTTTCGGCGGGGGGGACTACGAGCAGTACTTC.

The rearrangement joins TRBV7-9 to TRBJ2-7, with no clear D. This CDR3 is built from 14 residues. The V end was cut by 1 base, the J end by 4 bases, with 11 bases between. Germline V CDR1 and CDR2: SEHNR, FQNEAQ (reference sequence). DNA for the CDR3: TGTGCCAGCAGCTTAGTCAGTGGGGATTACGAGCAGTACTTC. Encoded protein: CASSLVSGDYEQYF.

J is TRBJ2-3 and V is TRBV27; D unresolved. CDR1 and CDR2 from the germline V gene are MNHEY and SMNVEV (reference sequence). The V end was cut by 1 base, the J end by 0 bases, with 8 bases between. The CDR3 is 15 amino acids. In nucleotides, the CDR3 is TGTGCCAGCAGTTTATATCCACTAAGCACAGATACGCAGTATTTT. This encodes CASSLYPLSTDTQYF.